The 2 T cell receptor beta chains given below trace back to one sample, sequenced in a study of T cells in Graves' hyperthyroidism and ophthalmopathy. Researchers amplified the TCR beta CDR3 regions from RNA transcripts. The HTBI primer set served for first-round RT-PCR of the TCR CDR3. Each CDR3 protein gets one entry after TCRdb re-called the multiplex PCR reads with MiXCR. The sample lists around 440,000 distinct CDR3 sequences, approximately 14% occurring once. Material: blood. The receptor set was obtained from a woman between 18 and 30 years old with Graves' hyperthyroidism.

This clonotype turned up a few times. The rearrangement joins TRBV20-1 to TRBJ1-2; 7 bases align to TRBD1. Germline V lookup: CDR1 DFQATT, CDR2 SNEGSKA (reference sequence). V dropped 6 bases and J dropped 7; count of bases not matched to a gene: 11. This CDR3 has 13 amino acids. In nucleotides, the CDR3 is TGCAGTGCCCCTCTCGAGGGGGCGTCTGGCTACACCTTC. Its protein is CSAPLEGASGYTF.

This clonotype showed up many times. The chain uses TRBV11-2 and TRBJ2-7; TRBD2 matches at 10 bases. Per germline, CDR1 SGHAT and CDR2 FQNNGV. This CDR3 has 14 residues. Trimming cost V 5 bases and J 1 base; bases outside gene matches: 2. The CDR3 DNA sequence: TGTGCCAGCAGCCTAGCGGGGGCTTCCTACGAGCAGTACTTC. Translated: CASSLAGASYEQYF.